This T cell receptor (beta chain) was profiled in a study of blood T cell repertoires in COVID-19. About the research overall: Samples taken during acute and convalescent COVID-19 were collected in the United States, Italy and Spain. Sources were T cells, B-cell-depleted T cells, or PBMCs; the material itself was cDNA or gDNA.

Sequencing used immunoSEQ multiplex PCR; TCRdb keeps in-frame clones, though not all of them. Here the sample spans 200,000 to 300,000 clones, approximately 91% being singletons. The sample taken for sequencing was peripheral blood. This receptor was obtained from a person aged 18-30 years with COVID-19, enrolled during active disease.

The CDR3: CASSLPGGLLDGYTF. The CDR3 DNA is TGTGCCAGCAGCTTGCCGGGAGGGTTGCTCGATGGCTACACCTTC. The rearrangement links TRBV5-6 to TRBJ1-2; D ambiguous. The CDR3 consists of 15 residues. Germline assignment: CDR1 SGHDT and CDR2 YYEEEE. V gave up 1 base and J gave up 6 bases, with 16 bases separating them.